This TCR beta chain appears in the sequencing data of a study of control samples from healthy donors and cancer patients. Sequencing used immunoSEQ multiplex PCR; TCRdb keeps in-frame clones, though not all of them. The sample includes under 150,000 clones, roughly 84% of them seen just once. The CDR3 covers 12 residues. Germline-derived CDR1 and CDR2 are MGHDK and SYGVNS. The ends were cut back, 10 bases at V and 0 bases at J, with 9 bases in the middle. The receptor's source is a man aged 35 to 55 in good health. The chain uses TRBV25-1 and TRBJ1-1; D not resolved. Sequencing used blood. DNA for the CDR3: TGTGCCACCAGAGACCTGAACACTGAAGCTTTCTTT. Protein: CATRDLNTEAFF.